The rows below give T cell receptor beta chains drawn from one sample of a study of cytomegalovirus exposure and HLA in healthy donors. TCRdb keeps only in-frame clones here, not all; method: immunoSEQ multiplex PCR. The table lists some 110,000 clones, approximately 86% of them singletons, with 6.1% in the top ten. What was sequenced was PBMCs. These receptors were collected from a young man in good health and CMV-seronegative. The CDR3 runs from the conserved cysteine through the conserved F or W. The order of the fields is D gene, V gene, J gene, clone size, CDR3 protein, CDR3 DNA. The D gene is left open where the match is weak. The listing skips clone size in some rows; elsewhere it reads once, few, many or a size class.

NA	TRBV27	TRBJ2-5	NA	CASSLDGRALSETQYF	TGTGCCAGCAGTTTAGACGGCAGGGCGCTAAGTGAGACCCAGTACTTC
NA	TRBV7-9	TRBJ2-1	NA	CSSNPDEQFF	TGTTCCAGCAATCCGGATGAGCAGTTCTTC
TRBD2	TRBV6-1	TRBJ2-7	few	CASSVAGVGNYEQYF	TGTGCCAGCAGTGTCGCGGGGGTAGGGAACTACGAGCAGTACTTC
TRBD2	TRBV29-1	TRBJ2-1	NA	CSVAGTSGRGNEQFF	TGCAGCGTGGCCGGGACTAGCGGGAGGGGAAATGAGCAGTTCTTC
TRBD2	TRBV6-1	TRBJ2-4	NA	CASSFSGSEGNIQYF	TGTGCCAGCAGCTTTAGCGGGAGTGAGGGAAACATTCAGTACTTC
TRBD2	TRBV6-1	TRBJ2-1	once	CASSEGLAGGPYEQFF	TGTGCCAGCAGTGAAGGGCTAGCGGGAGGGCCCTATGAGCAGTTCTTC
NA	TRBV9	TRBJ2-2	NA	CASSFPQGGRINTGELFF	TGTGCCAGCAGCTTCCCCCAGGGGGGCAGAATAAACACCGGGGAGCTGTTTTTT
NA	TRBV28	TRBJ2-7	NA	CASNTGRRFRGQYF	TGTGCCAGCAACACGGGTCGCCGATTTCGTGGGCAGTACTTC
NA	TRBV5-1	TRBJ2-7	NA	CASSPYLAYEQYF	TGCGCCAGCAGCCCGTACTTAGCCTACGAGCAGTACTTC
TRBD2	TRBV19	TRBJ2-3	NA	CASSISGTSGSSPDTQYF	TGTGCCAGTAGTATCTCCGGGACTAGCGGGAGTTCCCCAGATACGCAGTATTTT
NA	TRBV5-4	TRBJ2-5	NA	CAGGREETQYF	TGTGCTGGGGGGCGGGAGGAGACCCAGTACTTC
NA	TRBV7-2	TRBJ2-7	NA	CASSALTSGYASYEQYF	TGTGCCAGCAGCGCCTTGACAAGCGGGTACGCCTCCTACGAGCAGTACTTC
TRBD1	TRBV27	TRBJ1-2	NA	CASSLSAGQGKGYTF	TGTGCCAGCAGTTTATCGGCGGGACAGGGAAAAGGCTACACCTTC
TRBD2	TRBV4-3	TRBJ2-5	NA	CASSQEAVRASGRLETQYF	TGCGCCAGCAGCCAAGAGGCTGTGAGGGCTAGCGGGAGGTTGGAGACCCAGTACTTC
TRBD1	TRBV19	TRBJ1-2	NA	CASSVQGTGRYGYTF	TGTGCCAGTAGTGTCCAGGGGACAGGCCGATATGGCTACACCTTC
TRBD1	TRBV18	TRBJ1-2	NA	CASSPRQGADGYTF	TGTGCCAGCTCACCACGACAGGGGGCTGATGGCTACACCTTC
NA	TRBV5-1	TRBJ1-4	NA	CASSLLGGTNEKLFF	TGCGCCAGCAGCTTGTTGGGGGGTACTAATGAAAAACTGTTTTTT
TRBD1	TRBV19	TRBJ2-4	NA	CASSLGTVGNIQYF	TGTGCCAGTTCACTCGGGACAGTCGGAAACATTCAGTACTTC
NA	TRBV7-9	TRBJ2-7	NA	CASSLPGTLSYEQYF	TGTGCCAGCAGCTTACCCGGGACACTCTCCTACGAGCAGTACTTC
TRBD2	TRBV18	TRBJ2-7	NA	CASSPLGTSSHEQYF	TGTGCCAGCTCACCACTCGGGACTAGCTCTCACGAGCAGTACTTC
TRBD2	TRBV19	TRBJ2-7	NA	CASRPEGLAEGETYEQYF	TGTGCCAGTAGACCCGAGGGACTAGCGGAGGGGGAAACCTACGAGCAGTACTTC
NA	TRBV7-2	TRBJ2-7	NA	CASSLGRSYEQYF	TGTGCCAGCAGCTTGGGCAGGTCCTACGAGCAGTACTTC
NA	TRBV30	TRBJ1-2	NA	CAWSVWPNYTF	TGTGCCTGGAGTGTATGGCCCAACTACACCTTC
TRBD1	TRBV9	TRBJ1-2	NA	CASSGRDRYLTGYTF	TGTGCCAGCAGCGGCCGGGACAGGTACCTGACGGGCTACACCTTC
NA	TRBV6-1	TRBJ2-1	NA	CASRTGAYNEQFF	TGTGCCAGCAGGACGGGGGCCTACAATGAGCAGTTCTTC
NA	TRBV9	TRBJ1-3	few	CASSVAGSPGNTIYF	TGTGCCAGCAGCGTAGCAGGGTCCCCTGGAAACACCATATATTTT
NA	TRBV6-5	TRBJ1-4	few	CASSYTGRGEKLFF	TGTGCCAGCAGTTACACAGGGCGGGGGGAAAAACTGTTTTTT
NA	TRBV25-1	TRBJ2-7	NA	CASSEPGHYEQYF	TGTGCCAGCAGTGAGCCAGGGCATTACGAGCAGTACTTC
NA	TRBV6-1	TRBJ1-5	NA	CASSGSPTFYSNQPQHF	TGTGCCAGCAGTGGAAGTCCCACATTTTATAGCAATCAGCCCCAGCATTTT
TRBD2	TRBV7-9	TRBJ2-3	NA	CASSQALQRETDTQYF	TGTGCCAGCAGCCAAGCATTACAGCGGGAGACAGATACGCAGTATTTT
TRBD2	TRBV4-3	TRBJ2-2	NA	CASSQVLAGGSGELFF	TGCGCCAGCAGCCAAGTACTAGCGGGAGGGTCCGGGGAGCTGTTTTTT
TRBD1	TRBV5-4	TRBJ1-4	NA	CASSRDRGLGTNEKLFF	TGTGCCAGCAGCAGAGACAGGGGTTTGGGAACTAATGAAAAACTGTTTTTT
TRBD2	TRBV6-4	TRBJ2-1	NA	CASSDSSGGGHNEQFF	TGTGCCAGCAGTGACTCTTCGGGAGGAGGGCACAATGAGCAGTTCTTC
TRBD2	TRBV7-2	TRBJ2-2	NA	CASSLNPGLAGGGELFF	TGTGCCAGCAGCTTAAACCCGGGACTAGCGGGAGGCGGGGAGCTGTTTTTT
TRBD2	TRBV28	TRBJ2-7	NA	CASSHPTSGRYEQYF	TGTGCCAGCAGTCACCCGACTAGCGGGAGGTACGAGCAGTACTTC
TRBD2	TRBV18	TRBJ2-1	NA	CASSLSGRAPFSYNEQFF	TGTGCCAGCTCACTTAGCGGGAGGGCCCCCTTCTCCTACAATGAGCAGTTCTTC
NA	TRBV5-6	TRBJ1-2	once	CASSLQGLSYGYTF	TGTGCCAGCAGCTTGCAGGGGCTGAGCTATGGCTACACCTTC
TRBD2	TRBV9	TRBJ2-1	NA	CASSETGTSTNEQFF	TGTGCCAGCAGCGAAACCGGGACTAGCACCAATGAGCAGTTCTTC
NA	TRBV25-1	TRBJ1-2	NA	CTSSYGGYGYTF	TGTACCAGCAGCTACGGAGGCTATGGCTACACCTTC
TRBD2	TRBV28	TRBJ2-1	NA	CASSQWVRLLAGGGYNEQFF	TGTGCCAGCAGTCAATGGGTTAGGCTACTAGCGGGAGGTGGATACAATGAGCAGTTCTTC
TRBD2	TRBV18	TRBJ2-3	NA	CASSPRDPGLADTDTQYF	TGTGCCAGCTCACCAAGGGACCCGGGACTAGCGGACACAGATACGCAGTATTTT
TRBD1	TRBV9	TRBJ1-2	few	CASRGTGHHGYTF	TGTGCCAGCAGAGGGACAGGGCATCATGGCTACACCTTC
TRBD1	TRBV27	TRBJ2-7	NA	CASTLSAGTGAYEQYF	TGTGCCAGCACCCTATCCGCCGGGACAGGCGCCTACGAGCAGTACTTC
NA	TRBV30	TRBJ1-2	once	CAWSVGDMGYGYTF	TGTGCCTGGAGTGTAGGGGATATGGGGTATGGCTACACCTTC
TRBD1	TRBV10-2	TRBJ2-1	NA	CASSPHGQGGLDNEQFF	TGCGCCAGCAGCCCACACGGACAGGGCGGTTTGGACAATGAGCAGTTCTTC
TRBD2	TRBV7-9	TRBJ2-6	NA	CASSPDTGLVAGANVLTF	TGTGCCAGCAGCCCGGACACGGGACTAGTAGCTGGGGCCAACGTCCTGACTTTC
NA	TRBV19	TRBJ2-7	once	CASSISQQGVYEQYF	TGTGCCAGTAGTATATCGCAACAGGGCGTTTACGAGCAGTACTTC
NA	TRBV6-5	TRBJ2-7	NA	CASKGTQPLYEQYF	TGTGCCAGCAAGGGGACTCAGCCCCTCTACGAGCAGTACTTC
NA	TRBV12-5	TRBJ1-3	few	CASHTGSGNTIYF	TGTGCTAGCCATACAGGTTCTGGAAACACCATATATTTT
NA	TRBV7-9	TRBJ2-7	NA	CASSLVWQGGYEQYF	TGTGCCAGCAGCTTAGTATGGCAGGGAGGCTACGAGCAGTACTTC
TRBD2	TRBV5-1	TRBJ2-2	NA	CASSLAVLAGPTGELFF	TGCGCCAGCAGCTTGGCCGTTCTAGCGGGGCCCACCGGGGAGCTGTTTTTT
NA	TRBV9	TRBJ2-1	NA	CASSVDLGNEQFF	TGTGCCAGCAGCGTAGACCTAGGCAATGAGCAGTTCTTC
TRBD2	TRBV27	TRBJ2-7	NA	CASLGLAGKSSYEQYF	TGTGCCAGCCTGGGACTAGCGGGAAAAAGCTCCTACGAGCAGTACTTC